This T cell receptor (beta chain) was identified during a study of T cell responses to AZD1222 COVID-19 vaccine. Findings of the study overall: Mapped onto spike, vaccine-associated CD4 TCRs spanned it and were dominant at 160-218 and 743-854. The study found Spike-specific TCR breadth and depth rose after two AZD1222 doses.

Using immunoSEQ multiplex PCR, the repertoire was profiled, and TCRdb retains in-frame clones only, with some absent. This sample has tens of thousands of clones, with 75% to 90% found just once. The CDR3 runs to 14 residues. The V end lost 9 bases, the J end lost 0 bases, and 14 bases lay between the germline ends. Germline V gene lookup returns CDR1 MNHEY and CDR2 SVGAGI. A few counts support this clone. Its cognate antigen is unknown. Timing groups of about 4 and about 12 weeks for second doses were pooled. This chain connects TRBV6-5 to TRBJ1-1, with D hard to call. This clonotype was sampled from an adult who received the AZD1222 COVID-19 vaccine. Sequencing was performed on peripheral blood, taken 28 days after the second AZD1222 dose. The CDR3 loop is CASRMGRMNTEAFF. DNA of the CDR3: TGTGCCAGTAGAATGGGGAGAATGAACACTGAAGCTTTCTTT.